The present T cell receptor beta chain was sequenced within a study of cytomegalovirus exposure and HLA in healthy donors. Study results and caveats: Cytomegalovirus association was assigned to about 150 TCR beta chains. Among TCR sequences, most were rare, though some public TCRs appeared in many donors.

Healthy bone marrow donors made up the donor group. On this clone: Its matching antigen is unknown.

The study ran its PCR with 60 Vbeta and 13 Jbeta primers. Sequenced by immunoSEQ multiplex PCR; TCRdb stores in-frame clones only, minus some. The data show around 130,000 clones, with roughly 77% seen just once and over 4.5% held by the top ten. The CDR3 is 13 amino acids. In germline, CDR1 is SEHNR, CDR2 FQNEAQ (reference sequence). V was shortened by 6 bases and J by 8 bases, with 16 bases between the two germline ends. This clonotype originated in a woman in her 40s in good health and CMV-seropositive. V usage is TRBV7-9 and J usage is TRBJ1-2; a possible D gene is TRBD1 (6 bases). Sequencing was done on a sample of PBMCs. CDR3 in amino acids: CASSPGGARGYTF. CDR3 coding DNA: TGTGCCAGCAGTCCGGGGGGGGCGCGGGGCTACACCTTC. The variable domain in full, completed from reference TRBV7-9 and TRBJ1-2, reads DTGVSQNPRHKITKRGQNVTFRCDPISEHNRLYWYRQTLGQGPEFLTYFQNEAQLEKSRLLSDRFSAERPKGSFSTLEIQRTEQGDSAMYLCASSPGGARGYTFGSGTRLTVV.